Below, 29 T cell receptor beta chains from the same sample are listed, as sequenced in a study of cytomegalovirus exposure and HLA in healthy donors. The PCR ran on 60 Vbeta and 13 Jbeta primers. Sequencing used immunoSEQ multiplex PCR; TCRdb keeps in-frame clones, though not all of them. The sample has 150,000 to 250,000 clones, about 79% seen once; the top ten hold about 0.1%. The sample comprised PBMCs. Source of these receptors: a boy aged 2 to 9 in good health and CMV-seronegative.

There are a few counts of this clone. This sequence joins TRBV6-5 and TRBJ1-3, with 8 bases matching TRBD1. The CDR3 covers 15 residues. CDR1 is MNHEY, CDR2 SVGAGI, per germline. J was trimmed by 0 bases and V by 4 bases; bases with no gene match: 2. The CDR3 DNA follows: TGTGCCAGCAGTTTTCAGGGGGCCTCTGGAAACACCATATATTTT. As protein: CASSFQGASGNTIYF.

This chain uses TRBV2 with TRBJ1-5; D perhaps matches TRBD1 (5 bases). The germline V and J ends were trimmed by 3 bases and 4 bases, with 10 bases remaining between them. The CDR3 consists of 14 residues. Germline-derived CDR1 and CDR2 are SNHLY and FYNNEI. CDR3 coding DNA: TGTGCCAGCAGTGACAGGACACGGAATCAGCCCCAGCATTTT. This sequence encodes CASSDRTRNQPQHF.

J is TRBJ1-5 and V is TRBV11-2, with D unclear. Germline values: CDR1 SGHAT, CDR2 FQNNGV. The length of the CDR3 is 17 residues. The V end was cut by 0 bases, the J end by 4 bases, with 16 bases between. The CDR3: CASSLEWAHVLNQPQHF. The DNA for the CDR3 is TGTGCCAGCAGCTTAGAATGGGCGCACGTATTAAATCAGCCCCAGCATTTT.

A single count supports this clone. This chain connects TRBV5-6 to TRBJ2-3; 7 nucleotides align to TRBD2. The CDR3 extends over 14 amino acids. Unmatched junction bases numbered 6, after V lost 6 bases and J lost 2 bases. Germline V CDR1 and CDR2: SGHDT, YYEEEE. The CDR3 nucleotides are TGTGCCAGCATCGCGGGGGTGGACACAGATACGCAGTATTTT. Protein: CASIAGVDTDTQYF.

The V call is TRBV6-5, the J call TRBJ1-2; 7 bases fit TRBD1. The CDR3 consists of 15 residues. V lost 4 bases and J lost 7; bases outside the gene matches: 12. Germline-derived CDR1 and CDR2 are MNHEY and SVGAGI. In DNA, the CDR3 is TGTGCCAGCAGTTCGGGGGTCCGACAGGGTGGTGGCTACACCTTC. Protein sequence: CASSSGVRQGGGYTF.

V gene TRBV7-9 combines with J gene TRBJ2-1; 15 positions match TRBD2. The V gene's germline CDR1 is SEHNR and CDR2 FQNEAQ (reference sequence). With 10 bases clipped from V and 3 bases from J, the junction kept 13 bases outside the gene matches. The CDR3 spans 18 residues. The CDR3 reads CAIPPGTSGGPYYNEQFF. CDR3 sequence (DNA): TGTGCCATCCCTCCCGGGACTAGCGGGGGGCCCTACTACAATGAGCAGTTCTTC.

This chain uses TRBV5-5 with TRBJ2-5; no clear D. Trimming took off 3 bases at V and 0 bases at J, with 3 bases between the two ends. The CDR3 consists of 12 residues. Germline V gene data show CDR1 as SGHKS and CDR2 as YYEKEE (reference sequence). CDR3 DNA: TGTGCCAGCAGCTCGTACCAAGAGACCCAGTACTTC. Residues: CASSSYQETQYF.

The V and J genes are TRBV4-3 and TRBJ1-2, with 7 bases matching TRBD1. Germline CDR1 and CDR2: LGHNA and YSLEER. Trimming at V came to 0 bases and at J to 5 bases, leaving 3 bases not matched to a gene. The CDR3 has 14 amino acids. Here the CDR3 DNA reads TGCGCCAGCAGCCAAGAACTACAGGGGTATGGCTACACCTTC. Translation: CASSQELQGYGYTF.

The chain carries TRBV7-9 and TRBJ2-5; D may be TRBD1 (5 bases). Germline V lookup: CDR1 SEHNR, CDR2 FQNEAQ (reference sequence). Trimming took off 3 bases at V and 2 bases at J, with 7 bases between the two ends. The CDR3 runs 13 residues. The CDR3: CASSFRVQETQYF. DNA of the CDR3: TGTGCCAGCAGCTTCAGGGTACAAGAGACCCAGTACTTC.

V and J are TRBV5-5 and TRBJ2-7, with D maybe TRBD1 (5 bases). The CDR3 runs 13 residues. Germline CDR1 and CDR2: SGHKS and YYEKEE (reference sequence). Trimming pared 4 bases from V and 7 bases from J, leaving 15 bases between. The CDR3 nucleotides read TGTGCCAGCAGCGTCTTTCAGCAGGGAGAGCAGTACTTC. This encodes CASSVFQQGEQYF.

The gene calls are TRBV7-9 and TRBJ2-6; D is unresolved. Trimming cost V 7 bases and J 2 bases, with 6 bases left between them. CDR3 length: 13 residues. Germline assignment: CDR1 SEHNR and CDR2 FQNEAQ (reference sequence). CDR3 sequence: CASIPTGANVLTF. CDR3 coding DNA: TGTGCCAGCATCCCTACTGGGGCCAACGTCCTGACTTTC.

This sequence joins TRBV7-9 and TRBJ1-1; 10 bases are shared with TRBD1. Unmatched junction bases numbered 3, after V lost 5 bases and J lost 3 bases. This CDR3 comprises 14 residues. The germline CDR1 and CDR2 sequences are SEHNR and FQNEAQ (reference sequence). CDR3 in amino acids: CASSGGQGDTEAFF. The CDR3 nucleotides are TGTGCCAGCAGCGGCGGACAGGGGGACACTGAAGCTTTCTTT.

The V call is TRBV18, the J call TRBJ2-1; 10 nucleotides agree with TRBD1. Germline V gives CDR1 KGHSH, CDR2 LQKENI. The CDR3 extends over 15 amino acids. Trimming removed 8 bases from V and 3 bases from J; junction bases left unmatched: 7. CDR3 DNA sequence: TGTGCCAGCCGTCGACAGGGGGCCATCTACAATGAGCAGTTCTTC. Translation: CASRRQGAIYNEQFF.

The sample holds one count of this clone. The chain employs TRBV30 and TRBJ1-2; no reliable D call. The CDR3 loop spans 13 amino acids. Germline V gives CDR1 GTSNPN, CDR2 SVGIG (reference sequence). The V and J ends lost 2 bases and 6 bases respectively, with 13 bases between them. The CDR3 nucleotides are TGTGCCTGGAGTCGAGGGTTGATTGATGGCTACACCTTC. Residues: CAWSRGLIDGYTF.

The rearrangement links TRBV11-2 to TRBJ2-2; 7 nucleotides agree with TRBD2. Trimming removed 1 base from V and 0 bases from J; junction bases left unmatched: 2. Germline CDR1 and CDR2: SGHAT and FQNNGV. This CDR3 comprises 16 residues. The CDR3 region has the DNA TGTGCCAGCAGCTTAGTGGGGGGGACGAACACCGGGGAGCTGTTTTTT. Amino acid sequence: CASSLVGGTNTGELFF.

This clone was observed once. The chain recombines TRBV6-1 with TRBJ1-5; 10 bases map to TRBD1. The junction had 5 bases not matched to a gene; V was cut back by 4 bases and J by 2 bases. Germline assignment: CDR1 MNHNS and CDR2 SASEGT. CDR3 length: 16 residues. CDR3 bases: TGTGCCAGCAGTGGGGACAGGGGTTATGGCAATCAGCCCCAGCATTTT. This codes for CASSGDRGYGNQPQHF.

The V call is TRBV5-3, the J call TRBJ2-1; 10 bases line up with TRBD1. TRBV5-3 has ORF status, its function being uncertain. V shed 0 bases and J 4 bases; nucleotides not matched to a gene: 10. This CDR3 comprises 18 residues. CDR3 residues: CARSLGARDRGEYNEQFF. The CDR3 coding sequence is TGTGCCAGAAGCTTGGGGGCCCGGGACAGGGGCGAGTACAATGAGCAGTTCTTC.

This clone appeared once. CDR3 DNA: TGTGCCAGCAGGCGAGCGGGGGCCAGCACAGATACGCAGTATTTT. Its protein is CASRRAGASTDTQYF. The V and J genes are TRBV4-2 and TRBJ2-3, with TRBD2 matching over 8 bases. The V gene end was trimmed by 6 bases and the J gene end by 0 bases; junction bases not matched to a gene: 5. CDR1 is LGHNA, CDR2 YNFKEQ, per germline. This CDR3 has 15 residues.

This clone came up once. V is TRBV27 and J is TRBJ1-1, with 8 bases fitting TRBD1. This CDR3 has 14 amino acids. CDR1 is MNHEY, CDR2 SMNVEV, per germline (reference sequence). The V gene end was trimmed by 4 bases and the J gene end by 11 bases; junction bases not matched to a gene: 12. Here the CDR3 DNA reads TGTGCCAGCAGTTCCGCGGACAGGGTCCCTGGGGCTTTCTTT. Translation gives CASSSADRVPGAFF.

This clone was counted once. In DNA, the CDR3 is TGTGCCAGTAGTCCCGAACAAACCTACGAGCAGTACTTC. This codes for CASSPEQTYEQYF. The V call is TRBV19, the J call TRBJ2-7; D gene ambiguous. The CDR3 runs to 13 residues. The V gene's germline CDR1 is LNHDA and CDR2 SQIVND (reference sequence). The ends were cut back, 5 bases at V and 2 bases at J, with 10 bases in the middle.

V and J are TRBV11-3 and TRBJ2-2; a weak D match, TRBD2 (5 bases). Germline values: CDR1 SGHNT, CDR2 YENEEA. The ends were cut back, 5 bases at V and 6 bases at J, with 7 bases in the middle. This CDR3 contains 12 residues. The CDR3 region is CASSLGAGELFF. The CDR3 nucleotides read TGTGCCAGCAGCCTGGGAGCCGGGGAGCTGTTTTTT.

This chain joins TRBV18 and TRBJ2-3; 9 bases map to TRBD2. The length of the CDR3 is 16 residues. The V and J ends lost 1 base and 4 bases, in that order; junction bases with no gene match: 6. CDR1 and CDR2 from the germline V gene are KGHSH and LQKENI. The CDR3 nucleotides read TGTGCCAGCTCACCACTTGCGGGGGGGCCGGCAGATACGCAGTATTTT. As protein: CASSPLAGGPADTQYF.

The rearrangement joins TRBV5-5 to TRBJ2-7; tentative D call: TRBD2 (5 bases). The CDR3 has 11 residues. Germline CDR1 is SGHKS and CDR2 is YYEKEE (reference sequence). V dropped 1 base and J dropped 6 bases, with 5 bases sitting between them. As DNA, the CDR3 is TGTGCCAGCAGCTTGCGGGGCGAGCAGTACTTC. Protein sequence: CASSLRGEQYF. Variable domain in full (rest from reference TRBV5-5 and TRBJ2-7): DAGVTQSPTHLIKTRGQQVTLRCSPISGHKSVSWYQQVLGQGPQFIFQYYEKEERGRGNFPDRFSARQFPNYSSELNVNALLLGDSALYLCASSLRGEQYFGPGTRLTVT.

V and J are TRBV2 and TRBJ1-2, with D uncertain. Germline loops: CDR1 SNHLY, CDR2 FYNNEI. Trimming shortened V by 6 bases and J by 7 bases, and 18 bases separated the two germline ends. The CDR3 runs to 14 residues. The CDR3 region is CASSVYGGFVGYTF. In DNA form, the CDR3 reads TGTGCCAGCAGCGTCTATGGAGGTTTTGTTGGCTACACCTTC.

This chain joins TRBV5-1 and TRBJ1-1; D remains ambiguous. V dropped 0 bases and J dropped 7 bases, with 16 bases sitting between them. CDR1 and CDR2 from the germline V gene are SGHRS and YFSETQ. The CDR3 totals 15 residues. The CDR3 nucleotides are TGCGCCAGCAGCTTGGCTCCGTCTGGCGGATTTGAAGCTTTCTTT. Translating gives CASSLAPSGGFEAFF.

This clone appeared once. The chain couples TRBV11-2 to TRBJ2-5; a weak D match, TRBD2 (5 bases). Trimming cost V 0 bases and J 7 bases, with 15 bases left between them. Germline CDR1 SGHAT, CDR2 FQNNGV. CDR3 length: 15 amino acids. The CDR3 DNA reads TGTGCCAGCAGCTTAGATGTCCGGGGTCCCAGGACCCAGTACTTC. Its protein product is CASSLDVRGPRTQYF.

The chain is built from TRBV7-2 and TRBJ2-7, with D perhaps matching TRBD1 (5 bases). There are 13 residues in the CDR3. Trimming removed 4 bases from V and 4 bases from J, with 11 bases in between. CDR1 SGHTA and CDR2 FQGNSA come from the germline V gene. CDR3 residues: CASSSGLPYEQYF. CDR3 DNA sequence: TGTGCCAGCAGCTCAGGGCTCCCTTACGAGCAGTACTTC.

CDR3 amino acids: CARTVMNTEAFF. CDR3 nucleotides: TGTGCCAGGACAGTTATGAACACTGAAGCTTTCTTT. This sequence joins TRBV12-5 and TRBJ1-1, with a weak D call TRBD1 (6 bases). The CDR3 spans 12 residues. Germline values: CDR1 LGHNT, CDR2 FRNRAP. The variable domain in full, completed from reference TRBV12-5 and TRBJ1-1, reads DARVTQTPRHKVTEMGQEVTMRCQPILGHNTVFWYRQTMMQGLELLAYFRNRAPLDDSGMPKDRFSAEMPDATLATLKIQPSEPRDSAVYFCARTVMNTEAFFGQGTRLTVV.

This clone was counted a few times. This chain uses TRBV30 with TRBJ1-1; unclear D gene. V dropped 2 bases and J dropped 4 bases, with 14 bases sitting between them. Germline V gene lookup returns CDR1 GTSNPN and CDR2 SVGIG (reference sequence). The CDR3 consists of 14 residues. The CDR3 loop reads CAWSLTLGATEAFF. In nucleotides, the CDR3 is TGTGCCTGGAGTCTCACCCTCGGTGCCACTGAAGCTTTCTTT.